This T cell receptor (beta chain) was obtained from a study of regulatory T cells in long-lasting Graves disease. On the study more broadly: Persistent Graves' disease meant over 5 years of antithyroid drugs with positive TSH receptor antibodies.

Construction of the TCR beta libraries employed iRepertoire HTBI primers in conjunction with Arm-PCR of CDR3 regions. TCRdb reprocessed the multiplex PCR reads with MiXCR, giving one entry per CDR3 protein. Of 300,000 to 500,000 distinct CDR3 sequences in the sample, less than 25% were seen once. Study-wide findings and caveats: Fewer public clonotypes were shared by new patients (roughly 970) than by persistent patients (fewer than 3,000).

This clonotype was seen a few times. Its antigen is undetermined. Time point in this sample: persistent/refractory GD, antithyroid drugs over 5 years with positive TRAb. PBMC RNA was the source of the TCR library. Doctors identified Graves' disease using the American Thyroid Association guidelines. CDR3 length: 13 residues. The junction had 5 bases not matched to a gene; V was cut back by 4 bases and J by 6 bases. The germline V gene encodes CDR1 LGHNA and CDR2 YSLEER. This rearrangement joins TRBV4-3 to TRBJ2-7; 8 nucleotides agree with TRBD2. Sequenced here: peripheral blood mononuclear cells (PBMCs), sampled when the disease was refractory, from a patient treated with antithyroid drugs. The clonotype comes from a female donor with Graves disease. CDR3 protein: CASSPGGPGEQYF. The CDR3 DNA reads TGCGCCAGCAGCCCGGGAGGGCCGGGCGAGCAGTACTTC.